The sequence of this T cell receptor (beta chain) was determined in a study of T cells in Graves' hyperthyroidism and ophthalmopathy. CDR1 is DFQATT and CDR2 is SNEGSKA in the germline V gene (reference sequence). Unmatched junction bases numbered 4, after V lost 0 bases and J lost 5 bases. The CDR3 sequence is 14 residues long. TCR beta CDR3 region amplification was performed from RNA transcripts. With the HTBI primer set, the TCR CDR3 went through a first round of RT-PCR. Each CDR3 protein gets one entry after TCRdb re-called the multiplex PCR reads with MiXCR. Counted here are roughly 420,000 distinct CDR3 sequences, roughly 14% occurring once; the ten biggest clones make up over 12%. This clonotype was observed at least ten times.

The TCR sequence derives from a woman under 30 with Graves' hyperthyroidism. The V and J genes are TRBV20-1 and TRBJ2-5, with TRBD1 identical over 9 bases. Sequenced input: blood. The CDR3 coding sequence is TGCAGTGCTAGAGATGGGACAGGGCTGGAGACCCAGTACTTC. The encoded protein is CSARDGTGLETQYF.